This TCR beta chain was captured by sequencing in a study of blood T cell repertoires in COVID-19. In the study overall: From T cells, B-cell-depleted T cells, or PBMCs came the material, which was cDNA or gDNA.

Repertoires were generated with immunoSEQ multiplex PCR, while TCRdb's copy carries only in-frame clones and drops some. This table holds 250,000 or so clones, around 80% found once. CDR1 MGHRA and CDR2 YSYEKL come from the germline V gene. J lost 3 bases, V lost 5 bases, and 2 bases had no gene match. The CDR3 spans 14 residues. Sequencing was carried out using peripheral blood. The clonotype comes from a woman aged 80 or over with acute or convalescent COVID-19. The chain has TRBV4-1 and TRBJ2-7, with 12 bases fitting TRBD1. CDR3 loop: CASSWDRGLYEQYF. The CDR3 DNA follows: TGCGCCAGCAGCTGGGACAGGGGGCTCTACGAGCAGTACTTC.